Shown below are 8 T cell receptor beta chains from a single sample sequenced in a study of cytomegalovirus exposure and HLA in healthy donors. Vbeta (60) and Jbeta (13) primers were used in the PCR. The data were produced by immunoSEQ multiplex PCR, yet TCRdb's version contains in-frame clones alone and is incomplete. This table has about 140,000 clones, about three quarters appearing once. Sequencing was carried out using PBMCs. These TCRs come from a female donor in good health and CMV-seronegative.

The chain employs TRBV10-3 and TRBJ2-1; D unclear. The germline V gene encodes CDR1 ENHRY and CDR2 SYGVKD. The CDR3 loop spans 11 amino acids. V lost 11 bases and J lost 5, with 10 bases in between. Here the CDR3 reads CAPVGDNEQFF. In DNA form, the CDR3 reads TGTGCCCCGGTGGGCGACAATGAGCAGTTCTTC.

The sample holds one count of this clone. The chain joins TRBV4-1 to TRBJ2-2; possibly TRBD1 for D (6 bases). Trimming stripped 4 bases from V and 7 bases from J, with 13 bases between. The V gene's germline CDR1 is MGHRA and CDR2 YSYEKL. The CDR3 consists of 14 residues. The CDR3 DNA is TGCGCCAGCAGCCCCGGCCAGGGGTTCGGGGAGCTGTTTTTT. Its translation: CASSPGQGFGELFF.

The chain links TRBV11-2 to TRBJ2-7; D gene unclear. Trimming shortened V by 6 bases and J by 2 bases, and 11 bases separated the two germline ends. This CDR3 spans 13 amino acids. Germline-derived CDR1 and CDR2 are SGHAT and FQNNGV. Here the CDR3 DNA reads TGTGCCAGCAGGAGCATCTCGGCCTACGAGCAGTACTTC. This translates into CASRSISAYEQYF.

CDR3 residues: CASSLGASGNVGELFF. CDR3 coding DNA: TGTGCCAGCAGCTTAGGGGCTAGCGGGAATGTCGGGGAGCTGTTTTTT. This sequence joins TRBV7-8 and TRBJ2-2; 9 bases agree with TRBD2. Unmatched junction bases numbered 7, after V lost 1 base and J lost 7 bases. The V gene's germline CDR1 is SGHVS and CDR2 FQNEAQ. The length of the CDR3 is 16 residues.

J is TRBJ1-3 and V is TRBV14; D is unresolved. Germline V gene data show CDR1 as SGHDN and CDR2 as FVKESK. The CDR3 consists of 14 residues. The germline V and J ends were trimmed by 4 bases and 0 bases, with 7 bases remaining between them. CDR3 bases: TGTGCCAGCAGCCTAACGCGCTCTGGAAACACCATATATTTT. Its translation is CASSLTRSGNTIYF.

The rearrangement links TRBV5-1 to TRBJ1-1, with TRBD1 as a possible D gene (5 bases). Germline assignment: CDR1 SGHRS and CDR2 YFSETQ. V lost 4 bases and J lost 10, with 14 bases in between. The CDR3 has 12 residues. The CDR3 reads CASSARGGGAFF. The DNA for the CDR3 is TGCGCCAGCAGCGCACGGGGGGGTGGAGCTTTCTTT.

There are a few counts of this clone. This chain links TRBV5-6 with TRBJ1-3, with a tentative D call TRBD1 (5 bases). This CDR3 spans 16 amino acids. The germline CDR1 and CDR2 sequences are SGHDT and YYEEEE. The germline V and J ends were trimmed by 0 bases and 0 bases, with 10 bases remaining between them. CDR3 region: CASSLAPDSSGNTIYF. CDR3 coding DNA: TGTGCCAGCAGCTTGGCGCCTGACAGCTCTGGAAACACCATATATTTT.

This clone has only a few counts. The V call is TRBV5-5, the J call TRBJ1-5; TRBD1 might be the D (5 bases). The V and J ends lost 0 bases and 3 bases respectively, with 16 bases between them. Germline CDR1 SGHKS, CDR2 YYEKEE (reference sequence). The CDR3 has 17 amino acids. The CDR3 loop is CASSLGLRRQPNQPQHF. The CDR3 DNA is TGTGCCAGCAGCTTGGGCCTCCGGAGACAGCCCAATCAGCCCCAGCATTTT.